The 2 T cell receptor beta chains below come from one sample, sequenced in a study of graft-versus-host responses after intestinal transplantation. What these receptors recognize is not known. TCRdb's copy holds only in-frame clones and misses some; the assay was immunoSEQ multiplex PCR. The sample contains 90,000 to 95,000 clones, 85% to 95% of which appear only once. The sequencing here drew on unstimulated CD8+ T cells sorted from spleen or lymph node cells, taken before intestinal transplant. These receptors all stem from a human donor who received an intestinal transplant.

The chain carries TRBV27 and TRBJ2-3, with 9 positions matching TRBD2. The germline gives CDR1 MNHEY, CDR2 SMNVEV (reference sequence). Unmatched junction bases numbered 10, after V lost 8 bases and J lost 4 bases. The CDR3 length is 15 residues. In DNA form, the CDR3 reads TGTGCCAGCGGAACGCCGGGACTAGCAGCAGATACGCAGTATTTT. Translation: CASGTPGLAADTQYF.

CDR3 nucleotide sequence: TGTGCCTGGAGTGTAGACTCATTGGTAGAGCCCCAGCATTTT. This sequence encodes CAWSVDSLVEPQHF. J is TRBJ1-5 and V is TRBV30; no clear D gene. The germline V and J ends were trimmed by 0 bases and 8 bases, with 14 bases remaining between them. The CDR3 length is 14 residues. CDR1 is GTSNPN and CDR2 is SVGIG in the germline V gene (reference sequence).